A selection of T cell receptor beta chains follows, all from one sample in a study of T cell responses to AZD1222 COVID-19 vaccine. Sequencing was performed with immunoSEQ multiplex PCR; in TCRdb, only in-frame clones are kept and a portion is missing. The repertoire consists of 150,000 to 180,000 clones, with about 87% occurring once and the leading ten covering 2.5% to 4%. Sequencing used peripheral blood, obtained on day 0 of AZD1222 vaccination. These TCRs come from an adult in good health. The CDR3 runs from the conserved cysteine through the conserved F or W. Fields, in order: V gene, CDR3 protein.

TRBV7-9 CASSLTAFATNEKLFF
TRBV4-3 CASSQEAQIYEQYF
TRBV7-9 CASSSFGGNLPDSYEQYF
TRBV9 CASSVASGGEKLFF
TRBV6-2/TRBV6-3 CASSYHRTRMNTEAFF
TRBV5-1 CASMGVGDTQYF
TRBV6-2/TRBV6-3 CASSLKDTTNEQFF
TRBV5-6 CASSSTINTEAFF
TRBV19 CASSSGGGASDTQYF
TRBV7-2 CASSLDRQETQYF
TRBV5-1 CASSPGLTGGETQYF
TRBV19 CASNNRATNEKLFF
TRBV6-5 CATRRGLSGNTEAFF
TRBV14 CASSQEGGRHEKLFF
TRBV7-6 CASSLDRGLSYEQYF
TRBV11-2 CASSYKGYEQYF
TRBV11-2 CASSLDLAGGGADTQYF
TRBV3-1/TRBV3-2 CASSRAGNNEQFF
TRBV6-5 CASSYTERPSYEQYF
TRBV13 CASSLGPGGGTGELFF
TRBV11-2 CASSLMGDTGELFF
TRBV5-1 CASSLGSHLAGASYEQYF
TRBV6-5 CATRQLANYGYTF
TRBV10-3 CAISKHPGQGNVYEQYF
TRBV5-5 CASSLEAGGETQYF
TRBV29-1 CSVGPGGSIETQYF
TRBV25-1 CASSANRLRGTEAFF
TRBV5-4 CASSLDHGAETQYF
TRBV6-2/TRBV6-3 CASSYARRSSYNSPLHF
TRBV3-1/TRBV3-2 CASSPSQGPGNTIYF
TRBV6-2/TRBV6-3 CASSSLEGFYGYTF
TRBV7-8 CASSLVYEQYF
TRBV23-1 CASSQERGGYNEQFF
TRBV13 CASSSRDTNYGYTF
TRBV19 CASSIRWNTEAFF
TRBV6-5 CASSPDRGEKLFF
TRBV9 CASSVSPSGPGAGELFF
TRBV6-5 CASSSLAGQGNEQFF
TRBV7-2 CASSQLQGEAFF
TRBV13 CASSSWTSGVYEQYF
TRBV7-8 CASIILPGTDNEQFF
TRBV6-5 CASNRQVNSPLHF
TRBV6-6 CASNSGGETQYF
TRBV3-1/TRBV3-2 CASSQNSGNTEAFF
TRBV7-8 CASSLNHNEQFF
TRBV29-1 CSVDNSGADTQYF
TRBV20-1 CSASKGGGEAFF
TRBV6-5 CASSSDKTYEQYF
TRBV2 CASRVAGATGELFF
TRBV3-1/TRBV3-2 CASSQVTGVTEAFF
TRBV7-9 CASSSPQGNGYTF
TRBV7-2 CASTPRPLSTDTQYF
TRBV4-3 CASSQDVLGLRGYTF